The source of this T cell receptor (beta chain) is a study of beta chain features in type 1 diabetes. Whole-study findings and limits: In every one of the four CD4+ subsets, TCRB CDR3s were moderately but significantly shorter in Type 1 diabetes patients. A closer apparent resemblance between naive, central memory and Treg TCRB repertoires was seen in patients than in healthy donors. Here, the possible influence of HLA type (on TCRB rearrangement) remained unresolved.

Germline V gene sequence: CDR1 MDHEN, CDR2 SYDVKM. The CDR3 is 14 amino acids. The V and J ends lost 6 bases and 4 bases respectively, with 15 bases between them. This clone was recorded a few times. The target antigen is unknown. The authors reverse transcribed all of the isolated RNA, so sequencing captured expressed TCRB transcripts. Profiled with immunoSEQ multiplex PCR; TCRdb holds only in-frame clones, not every one. The profile shows hundreds of thousands of clones, about 14% of them singletons. The receptor was derived from a man younger than 35 with type 1 diabetes. V and J are TRBV28 and TRBJ1-2; D gene uncertain. Sequenced material: naive CD4+ T cells from blood. CDR3 region: CASSSETAGYGYTF. The CDR3 bases are TGTGCCAGCAGCTCCGAAACGGCTGGCTATGGCTACACCTTC.